What follows are 10 T cell receptor beta chains derived from one specimen sequenced in a study of blood T cell repertoires in COVID-19. TCRdb's copy holds only in-frame clones and misses some; the assay was immunoSEQ multiplex PCR. The sample lists about 300,000 clones, approximately 83% occurring once. The sequenced sample was PBMCs or T cells enriched from blood (not recorded which). These receptors all stem from a man under 40 who had recovered from COVID-19.

This clone occurred once. The chain couples TRBV24-1 to TRBJ2-1; 7 bases match TRBD2. Germline V gives CDR1 KGHDR, CDR2 SFDVKD. The V segment lost 9 bases and the J segment 10 bases; nucleotides outside the gene matches: 8. The CDR3 extends over 12 amino acids. DNA for the CDR3: TGTGCCACCTCCCTCTGGGAGGGGGAGCAGTTCTTC. Encoded protein: CATSLWEGEQFF.

The chain combines TRBV30 with TRBJ2-2; TRBD1 aligns across 9 bases. With V trimmed by 3 bases and J by 5 bases, 7 bases remained unmatched. The CDR3 sequence is 15 residues long. Germline V gene lookup returns CDR1 GTSNPN and CDR2 SVGIG (reference sequence). The chain's CDR3 is CAWRQGAAVTGELFF. Written as DNA, the CDR3 is TGTGCCTGGAGACAGGGGGCAGCTGTTACCGGGGAGCTGTTTTTT. The full variable domain, in which reference TRBV30 and TRBJ2-2 provide the parts outside the CDR3, is SQTIHQWPATLVQPVGSPLSLECTVEGTSNPNLYWYRQAAGRGLQLLFYSVGIGQISSEVPQNLSASRPQDRQFILSSKKLLLSDSGFYLCAWRQGAAVTGELFFGEGSRLTVL.

The rearrangement uses TRBV5-1 and TRBJ2-1; TRBD2 might be the D (5 bases). The CDR3 spans 15 residues. V was clipped by 5 bases and J by 1 base, with 13 bases between them. Per the germline V gene, CDR1 is SGHRS and CDR2 is YFSETQ. The CDR3 DNA is TGCGCCAGCAGTCGGGGAGACGTATCCTACAATGAGCAGTTCTTC. Amino acid sequence: CASSRGDVSYNEQFF. Supplemented by reference TRBV5-1 and TRBJ2-1, the full variable domain reads KAGVTQTPRYLIKTRGQQVTLSCSPISGHRSVSWYQQTPGQGLQFLFEYFSETQRNKGNFPGRFSGRQFSNSRSEMNVSTLELGDSALYLCASSRGDVSYNEQFFGPGTRLTVL.

The chain has TRBV29-1 and TRBJ1-3; the match to TRBD1 covers 7 bases. The germline gives CDR1 SQVTM, CDR2 ANQGSEA. The CDR3 has 16 amino acids. V gave up 5 bases and J gave up 0 bases; unmatched junction bases: 10. The CDR3 loop is CSVRGTAAISGNTIYF. DNA of the CDR3: TGCAGCGTTAGGGGGACAGCCGCTATCTCTGGAAACACCATATATTTT.

V gene TRBV10-3 combines with J gene TRBJ2-3, with TRBD2 as a possible D gene (5 bases). CDR3 length: 13 amino acids. The V end lost 6 bases, the J end lost 0 bases, and 7 bases lay between the germline ends. Germline V gene sequence: CDR1 ENHRY, CDR2 SYGVKD. CDR3 sequence reads: CAISPGSTDTQYF. CDR3 bases: TGTGCCATCAGCCCGGGGAGCACAGATACGCAGTATTTT.

The rearrangement links TRBV10-3 to TRBJ1-3; D gene uncertain. In germline, CDR1 is ENHRY, CDR2 SYGVKD. Trimming shortened V by 3 bases and J by 2 bases, and 5 bases separated the two germline ends. The CDR3 is made up of 13 amino acids. Written as DNA, the CDR3 is TGTGCCATCAGTGACAGTCCTGGAAACACCATATATTTT. It is translated as CAISDSPGNTIYF.

J is TRBJ2-7 and V is TRBV7-3, with 7 bases lining up with TRBD1. Germline CDR1 reads SGHTA; CDR2 reads FQGTGA. V lost 5 bases to trimming and J lost 2 bases; unmatched junction nucleotides: 6. CDR3 size: 14 residues. Here the CDR3 reads CASSQGGTTYEQYF. The CDR3 nucleotides are TGTGCCAGCAGCCAAGGGGGCACCACCTACGAGCAGTACTTC.

The genes are TRBV7-2 and TRBJ2-2, with D possibly being TRBD2 (6 bases). CDR3 length: 15 amino acids. Per the germline V gene, CDR1 is SGHTA and CDR2 is FQGNSA. V lost 6 bases to trimming and J lost 1 base, with 12 bases between them. CDR3 amino acids: CASRLGGRNTGELFF. In DNA, the CDR3 is TGTGCCAGCAGACTCGGAGGGAGGAACACCGGGGAGCTGTTTTTT.

This clone was seen a handful of times. The chain joins TRBV5-4 to TRBJ2-2; 12 nucleotides agree with TRBD2. The V gene's germline CDR1 is SGHNT and CDR2 YYREEE (reference sequence). The CDR3 spans 16 residues. The V and J ends lost 2 bases and 5 bases, in that order; junction bases with no gene match: 4. In nucleotides, the CDR3 is TGTGCCAGCAGCTTAGGACTAGCGGGGCGAACCGGGGAGCTGTTTTTT. Protein: CASSLGLAGRTGELFF.

This chain joins TRBV5-4 and TRBJ2-7; no clear D. Trimming cost V 3 bases and J 0 bases, with 4 bases left between them. In germline, CDR1 is SGHNT, CDR2 YYREEE (reference sequence). This CDR3 is built from 12 residues. The CDR3 here is CASSYSSYEQYF. The CDR3 DNA reads TGTGCCAGCAGCTACAGCTCCTACGAGCAGTACTTC.